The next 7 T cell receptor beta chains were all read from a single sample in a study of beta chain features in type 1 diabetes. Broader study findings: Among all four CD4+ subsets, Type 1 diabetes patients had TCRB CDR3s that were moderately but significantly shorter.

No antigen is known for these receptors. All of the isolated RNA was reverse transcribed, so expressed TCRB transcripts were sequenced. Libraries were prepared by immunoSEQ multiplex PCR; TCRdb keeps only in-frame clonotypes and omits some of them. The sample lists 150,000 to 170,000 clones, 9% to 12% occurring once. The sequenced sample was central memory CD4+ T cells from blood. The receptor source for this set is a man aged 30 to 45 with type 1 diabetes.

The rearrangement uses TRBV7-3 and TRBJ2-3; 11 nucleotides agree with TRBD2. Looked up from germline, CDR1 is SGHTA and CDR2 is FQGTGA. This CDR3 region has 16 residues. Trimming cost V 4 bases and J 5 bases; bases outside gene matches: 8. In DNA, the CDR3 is TGTGCCAGCAGCTCTCCATTAGCGGGAGGGTTAGATACGCAGTATTTT. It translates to CASSSPLAGGLDTQYF. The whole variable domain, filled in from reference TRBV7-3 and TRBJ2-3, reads GAGVSQTPSNKVTEKGKYVELRCDPISGHTALYWYRQSLGQGPEFLIYFQGTGAADDSGLPNDRFFAVRPEGSVSTLKIQRTERGDSAVYLCASSSPLAGGLDTQYFGPGTRLTVL.

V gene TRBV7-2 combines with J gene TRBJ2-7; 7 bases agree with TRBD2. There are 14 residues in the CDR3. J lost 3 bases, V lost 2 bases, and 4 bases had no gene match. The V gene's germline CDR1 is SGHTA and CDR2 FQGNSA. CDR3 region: CASSLMAGVYEQYF. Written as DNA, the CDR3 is TGTGCCAGCAGCTTAATGGCGGGGGTCTACGAGCAGTACTTC.

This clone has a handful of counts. Here the CDR3 DNA reads TGCGCCAGCAGCTTGACAGGGTATGGCTACACCTTC. Protein product: CASSLTGYGYTF. V usage is TRBV5-1 and J usage is TRBJ1-2; D is perhaps TRBD1 (6 bases). The germline V and J ends were trimmed by 1 base and 5 bases, with 6 bases remaining between them. CDR1 is SGHRS and CDR2 is YFSETQ in the germline V gene. The CDR3 extends over 12 amino acids.

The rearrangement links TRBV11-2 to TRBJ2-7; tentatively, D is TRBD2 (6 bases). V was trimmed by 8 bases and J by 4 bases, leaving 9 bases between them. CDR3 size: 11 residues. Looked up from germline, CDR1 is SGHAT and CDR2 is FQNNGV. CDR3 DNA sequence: TGTGCCAGCGAAGGGACTTACGAGCAGTACTTC. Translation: CASEGTYEQYF.

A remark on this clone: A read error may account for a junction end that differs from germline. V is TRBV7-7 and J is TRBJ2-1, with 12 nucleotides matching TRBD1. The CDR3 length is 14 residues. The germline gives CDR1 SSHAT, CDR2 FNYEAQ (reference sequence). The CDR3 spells CASSPGTGGIEQFF. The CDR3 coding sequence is TGTGCTAGCAGCCCGGGGACAGGGGGCATTGAGCAGTTCTTC. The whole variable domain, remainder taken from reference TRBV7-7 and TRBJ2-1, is GAGVSQSPRYKVTKRGQDVTLRCDPISSHATLYWYQQALGQGPEFLTYFNYEAQPDKSGLPSDRFSAERPEGSISTLTIQRTEQRDSAMYRCASSPGTGGIEQFFGPGTRLTVL.

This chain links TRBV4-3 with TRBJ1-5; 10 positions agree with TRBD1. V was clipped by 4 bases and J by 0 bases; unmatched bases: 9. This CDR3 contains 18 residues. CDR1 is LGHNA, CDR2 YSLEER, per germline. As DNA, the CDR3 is TGCGCCAGCAGCCTCCGGACAGGGGGGAAATATAGCAATCAGCCCCAGCATTTT. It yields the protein CASSLRTGGKYSNQPQHF.

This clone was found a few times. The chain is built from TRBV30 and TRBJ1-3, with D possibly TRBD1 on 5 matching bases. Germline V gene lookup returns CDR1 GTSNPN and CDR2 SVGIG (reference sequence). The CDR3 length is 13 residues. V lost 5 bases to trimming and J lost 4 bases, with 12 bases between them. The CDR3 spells CAWATAFGNTIYF. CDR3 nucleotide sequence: TGTGCCTGGGCGACAGCCTTCGGAAACACCATATATTTT. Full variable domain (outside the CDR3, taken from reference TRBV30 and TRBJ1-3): SQTIHQWPATLVQPVGSPLSLECTVEGTSNPNLYWYRQAAGRGLQLLFYSVGIGQISSEVPQNLSASRPQDRQFILSSKKLLLSDSGFYLCAWATAFGNTIYFGEGSWLTVV.